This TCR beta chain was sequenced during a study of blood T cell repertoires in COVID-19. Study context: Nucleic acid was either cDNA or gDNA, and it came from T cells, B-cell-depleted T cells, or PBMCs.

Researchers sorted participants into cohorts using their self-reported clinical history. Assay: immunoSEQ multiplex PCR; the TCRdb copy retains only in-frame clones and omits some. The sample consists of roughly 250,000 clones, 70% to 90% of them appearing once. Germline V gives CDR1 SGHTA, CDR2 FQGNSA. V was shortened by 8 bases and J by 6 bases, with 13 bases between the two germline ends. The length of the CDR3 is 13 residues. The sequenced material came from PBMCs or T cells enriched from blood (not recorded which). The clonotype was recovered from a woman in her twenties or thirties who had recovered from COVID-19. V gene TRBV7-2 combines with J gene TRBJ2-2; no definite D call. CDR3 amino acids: CASALRHSGELFF. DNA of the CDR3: TGTGCCAGCGCCCTTCGCCACTCCGGGGAGCTGTTTTTT.